Following are 11 T cell receptor beta chains from one sample sequenced in a study of cytomegalovirus exposure and HLA in healthy donors. The PCR employed 60 Vbeta primers together with 13 Jbeta primers. Using immunoSEQ multiplex PCR, the repertoire was profiled, and TCRdb retains in-frame clones only, with some absent. The data contain roughly 150,000 clones, roughly 80% of them seen just once; the ten biggest clones take up 1% to 1.5%. The sequenced sample was PBMCs. The receptors shown here come from a man aged 50 to 60 in good health and CMV-seropositive.

This clone has a single count. The rearrangement uses TRBV11-2 and TRBJ2-2; 10 bases map to TRBD1. Germline V CDR1 and CDR2: SGHAT, FQNNGV. J was trimmed by 6 bases and V by 5 bases; bases with no gene match: 6. This CDR3 contains 15 residues. This CDR3 reads CASSPDRGRAGELFF. The CDR3, as DNA: TGTGCCAGCAGCCCAGACAGGGGGCGCGCCGGGGAGCTGTTTTTT.

The chain recombines TRBV7-2 with TRBJ2-5; 10 nucleotides line up with TRBD1. The V gene's germline CDR1 is SGHTA and CDR2 FQGNSA. The CDR3 extends over 15 amino acids. V was clipped by 1 base and J by 4 bases; unmatched bases: 3. The CDR3 nucleotides read TGTGCCAGCAGCTTAGTCGGGGACAGGGGAGAGACCCAGTACTTC. Translation gives CASSLVGDRGETQYF.

The chain joins TRBV6-5 to TRBJ1-1; 9 bases fit TRBD1. The V gene end was trimmed by 6 bases and the J gene end by 1 base; junction bases not matched to a gene: 3. CDR3 length: 14 residues. Germline CDR1 MNHEY, CDR2 SVGAGI. The CDR3 loop is CASRRQGENTEAFF. CDR3 nucleotides: TGTGCCAGCAGGAGACAGGGGGAGAACACTGAAGCTTTCTTT.

CDR3 nucleotides: TGCGCCAGCAGCCAAGATTTATGGAGGGACCATCAGCCCCAGCATTTT. Amino acids: CASSQDLWRDHQPQHF. The chain uses TRBV4-1 and TRBJ1-5; TRBD1 is a possible D gene (5 bases). Trimming took off 0 bases at V and 5 bases at J, with 14 bases between the two ends. The CDR3 covers 16 residues. Germline CDR1 reads MGHRA; CDR2 reads YSYEKL.

The chain couples TRBV5-1 to TRBJ2-2; D is uncertain. This CDR3 contains 14 residues. V lost 6 bases and J lost 2, with 11 bases in between. CDR1 is SGHRS, CDR2 YFSETQ, per germline. CDR3: CASTYAVNTGELFF. The CDR3 DNA reads as TGCGCCAGCACATACGCGGTCAACACCGGGGAGCTGTTTTTT.

The V call is TRBV5-1, the J call TRBJ2-2, with 16 bases lining up with TRBD2. The junction had 7 bases not matched to a gene; V was cut back by 4 bases and J by 4 bases. Germline V gene lookup returns CDR1 SGHRS and CDR2 YFSETQ. This CDR3 contains 18 residues. The CDR3: CASSSSGTSGGGTGELFF. The CDR3 coding sequence is TGCGCCAGCAGCAGTTCCGGGACTAGCGGGGGGGGCACCGGGGAGCTGTTTTTT.

This chain connects TRBV7-9 to TRBJ2-5, with D perhaps TRBD2 (7 bases). Germline V gene lookup returns CDR1 SEHNR and CDR2 FQNEAQ (reference sequence). V gave up 4 bases and J gave up 11 bases, with 14 bases separating them. The CDR3 has 12 residues. This CDR3 reads CASSSTGREQYF. The CDR3 nucleotides are TGTGCCAGCAGCTCAACAGGGAGGGAGCAGTACTTC.

Comment on this clone: This specimen includes other DNA sequences encoding the same CDR3. This sequence joins TRBV28 and TRBJ2-2, with 7 nucleotides matching TRBD1. J was trimmed by 8 bases and V by 5 bases; bases with no gene match: 11. The germline V gene has CDR1 MDHEN and CDR2 SYDVKM. The CDR3 sequence is 15 residues long. In nucleotides, the CDR3 is TGTGCCAGCAGTCGCTCGACAGGGCGGACTGGGGAGCTGTTTTTT. Protein sequence: CASSRSTGRTGELFF.

The chain is built from TRBV11-2 and TRBJ2-2, with 7 bases lining up with TRBD2. Germline V CDR1 and CDR2: SGHAT, FQNNGV. V was pared by 3 bases and J by 5 bases, with 6 bases of the junction left unmatched. The CDR3 is made up of 15 amino acids. For the CDR3, the DNA is TGTGCCAGCAGCTTTATCCTAGCGGAGACCGGGGAGCTGTTTTTT. Amino acid sequence: CASSFILAETGELFF.

The V gene is TRBV30, the J gene TRBJ2-6, with D possibly being TRBD1 (6 bases). This CDR3 is built from 14 residues. Trimming shortened V by 3 bases and J by 4 bases, and 10 bases separated the two germline ends. The germline gives CDR1 GTSNPN, CDR2 SVGIG (reference sequence). The CDR3, as DNA: TGTGCCTGGAGGGGGGCAGGGGGGGCCAACGTCCTGACTTTC. This translates into CAWRGAGGANVLTF.

The chain couples TRBV5-1 to TRBJ2-7, with 8 bases aligning to TRBD1. Germline V gives CDR1 SGHRS, CDR2 YFSETQ. The CDR3 has 18 residues. J lost 5 bases, V lost 2 bases, and 18 bases had no gene match. The CDR3 DNA follows: TGCGCCAGCAGCTTCGAGGGGGACCGCCGACAGGGGAAGGACGAGCAGTACTTC. Its translation is CASSFEGDRRQGKDEQYF.